The 23 T cell receptor beta chains in this list originate from one sample, sequenced in a study of T cells in Graves' hyperthyroidism and ophthalmopathy. TCR beta CDR3 region amplification was performed from RNA transcripts. An initial round of RT-PCR targeting the TCR CDR3 relied on the HTBI primer set. Using its own MiXCR run on the multiplex PCR reads, TCRdb lists one record per CDR3 protein. The table includes around 350,000 distinct CDR3 sequences, about 19% detected once. The sample comprised blood. These receptors all stem from a woman under 30 with Graves' hyperthyroidism.

This clonotype was counted ten times or more. The chain links TRBV12-3 or TRBV12-4 to TRBJ2-5; 8 nucleotides align to TRBD2. Trimming took 10 bases from V and 2 from J; bases not matched to a gene: 6. The CDR3 is 13 residues long. CDR3 sequence: CATTRGAQETQYF. The CDR3 DNA reads TGTGCCACGACGCGGGGGGCACAAGAGACCCAGTACTTC.

This clonotype has just a few counts. The rearrangement joins TRBV6-2 or TRBV6-3 to TRBJ2-2; perhaps TRBD1 as D (6 bases). CDR1 and CDR2 (germline): MNHEY, SVGEGT. V shed 2 bases and J shed 3 bases, with 19 bases lying between them. This CDR3 has 18 amino acids. Here the CDR3 reads CASSYTTGYTDDTGELFF. The CDR3, as DNA: TGTGCCAGCAGTTACACGACAGGATACACGGATGACACCGGGGAGCTGTTTTTT.

This clonotype came up many times. The CDR3 coding sequence is TGTGCCAGCACCCCTGAGTCAGTCACCGGGGAGCTGTTTTTT. It codes for CASTPESVTGELFF. The chain has TRBV9 and TRBJ2-2; D uncertain. Looked up from germline, CDR1 is SGDLS and CDR2 is YYNGEE. V lost 6 bases and J 4 bases, leaving 13 bases between the germline ends. This CDR3 is 14 amino acids long. Full variable domain (remainder filled in from reference TRBV9 and TRBJ2-2): DSGVTQTPKHLITATGQRVTLRCSPRSGDLSVYWYQQSLDQGLQFLIQYYNGEERAKGNILERFSAQQFPDLHSELNLSSLELGDSALYFCASTPESVTGELFFGEGSRLTVL.

This clonotype appeared a few times. This rearrangement joins TRBV11-2 to TRBJ2-7, with D possibly TRBD1 on 6 matching bases. V lost 5 bases to trimming and J lost 0 bases, with 17 bases between them. The germline gives CDR1 SGHAT, CDR2 FQNNGV. There are 16 residues in the CDR3. CDR3 protein: CASSPGTPGSSYEQYF. DNA for the CDR3: TGTGCCAGCAGCCCCGGGACACCTGGCAGCTCCTACGAGCAGTACTTC.

This clonotype was detected only once. J is TRBJ2-5 and V is TRBV20-1, with a weak D call TRBD1 (5 bases). The CDR3 spans 11 residues. With 3 bases removed from V and 5 bases from J, the gap between germline ends came to 7 bases. Germline CDR1 reads DFQATT; CDR2 reads SNEGSKA (reference sequence). This chain's CDR3 is CSASPGETQYF. Here the CDR3 DNA reads TGCAGTGCTAGTCCAGGGGAGACCCAGTACTTC.

This clonotype was counted at least ten times. V usage is TRBV20-1 and J usage is TRBJ2-5; D is perhaps TRBD1 (5 bases). V lost 1 base and J 5 bases, leaving 14 bases between the germline ends. Germline V lookup: CDR1 DFQATT, CDR2 SNEGSKA (reference sequence). This CDR3 is built from 14 residues. DNA of the CDR3: TGCAGTGCTAGAGGGGGCTCAACCTCCGAGACCCAGTACTTC. Its translation is CSARGGSTSETQYF.

This clonotype has ten or more counts. The chain combines TRBV24-1 with TRBJ2-7; 7 positions match TRBD2. Losses at the gene ends were 4 bases for V and 2 bases for J; bases not matched to a gene: 10. The CDR3 totals 16 residues. The V gene's germline CDR1 is KGHDR and CDR2 SFDVKD. CDR3 in amino acids: CATSDSRGEATYEQYF. The CDR3 region has the DNA TGTGCCACCAGTGACTCCCGGGGGGAGGCAACCTACGAGCAGTACTTC.

In this sample, this clonotype turned up many times. The chain links TRBV6-1 to TRBJ2-2; TRBD1 or TRBD2 may be the D gene (5 bases each). The CDR3 spans 13 residues. Trimming shortened V by 7 bases and J by 4 bases, and 10 bases separated the two germline ends. In germline, CDR1 is MNHNS, CDR2 SASEGT. Here the CDR3 DNA reads TGTGCCAGCAAAGGGACGGGCACCGGGGAGCTGTTTTTT. Its protein is CASKGTGTGELFF.

This clonotype was seen a few times. The rearrangement joins TRBV9 to TRBJ1-6; D may be TRBD1 (6 bases). Germline V gene data show CDR1 as SGDLS and CDR2 as YYNGEE. Deletions cut 0 bases from V and 9 bases from J, with 13 bases between. This CDR3 is 15 amino acids long. The CDR3 reads CASSVVGGLGSPLHF. DNA of the CDR3: TGTGCCAGCAGCGTAGTGGGGGGGCTGGGTTCACCCCTCCACTTT.

This clonotype appeared many times. The J gene is TRBJ2-5, the V gene TRBV7-8; D tentatively reads TRBD1 or TRBD2 (5 bases each). Germline CDR1 reads SGHVS; CDR2 reads FQNEAQ. Trimming took 4 bases from V and 5 from J, leaving 23 bases between them. The CDR3 extends over 17 amino acids. The CDR3 region has the DNA TGTGCCAGCAGCTCCGGCCTCGGGGCCCCCGACGGGGAGACCCAGTACTTC. This encodes CASSSGLGAPDGETQYF.

This clonotype was observed a few times. The rearrangement joins TRBV3-1 to TRBJ1-2, with unresolved D. Germline lookup yields CDR1 LGHDT and CDR2 YNNKEL (reference sequence). This CDR3 spans 12 amino acids. Trimming left V 3 bases short and J 8 bases short, with 10 bases between. The CDR3 sequence is CASSQAGEGYTF. CDR3 nucleotides: TGTGCCAGCAGCCAGGCGGGAGAAGGCTACACCTTC.

In this sample, this clonotype turned up many times. The chain has TRBV11-2 and TRBJ1-5; possibly TRBD1 for D (5 bases). The V gene lost 5 bases and the J gene lost 4 bases, with 18 bases spanning the gap. Germline assignment: CDR1 SGHAT and CDR2 FQNNGV. The CDR3 spans 16 residues. The CDR3 DNA follows: TGTGCCAGCAGCCGTGGGGGAGTTTTTGCTAATCAGCCCCAGCATTTT. It encodes CASSRGGVFANQPQHF.

This clonotype was recorded many times. The chain has TRBV18 and TRBJ1-1; no clear D gene. Germline V CDR1 and CDR2: KGHSH, LQKENI. The V and J ends lost 9 bases and 3 bases respectively, with 8 bases between them. The CDR3 extends over 11 amino acids. CDR3 sequence: CASAGDTEAFF. The CDR3 DNA reads TGTGCCAGTGCGGGAGACACTGAAGCTTTCTTT. Drawing the rest from reference TRBV18 and TRBJ1-1, the complete variable domain is NAGVMQNPRHLVRRRGQEARLRCSPMKGHSHVYWYRQLPEEGLKFMVYLQKENIIDESGMPKERFSAEFPKEGPSILRIQQVVRGDSAAYFCASAGDTEAFFGQGTRLTVV.

This clonotype was picked up a small number of times. The genes are TRBV7-9 and TRBJ1-1; TRBD1 agrees at 8 bases. CDR3 length equals 15 residues. In germline, CDR1 is SEHNR, CDR2 FQNEAQ (reference sequence). The junction had 11 bases not matched to a gene; V was cut back by 5 bases and J by 6 bases. The CDR3 protein is CASSKRQGKESEAFF. DNA for the CDR3: TGTGCCAGCAGCAAAAGACAGGGGAAGGAGTCTGAAGCTTTCTTT.

The chain uses TRBV4-1 and TRBJ1-2; TRBD1 matches at 9 bases. The germline V gene encodes CDR1 MGHRA and CDR2 YSYEKL. This CDR3 comprises 15 residues. V trimming: 6 bases; J trimming: 7 bases; junction bases outside the gene matches: 12. For the CDR3, the DNA is TGCGCCAGCAGACCCACAGGGGGCGAGTCGGGTGGCTACACCTTC. It yields the protein CASRPTGGESGGYTF.

There are many counts of this clonotype. The chain joins TRBV14 to TRBJ2-7; TRBD1 matches at 8 bases. Germline CDR1 is SGHDN and CDR2 is FVKESK. This CDR3 is built from 16 residues. V shed 1 base, J shed 2 bases, and the junction held 7 bases outside the gene matches. CDR3 protein: CASSQGPTGQAYEQYF. DNA of the CDR3: TGTGCCAGCAGCCAAGGTCCGACGGGACAGGCCTACGAGCAGTACTTC.

On this clonotype: With a much larger clone just one base away, this may be a read error. V and J are TRBV29-1 and TRBJ2-2; the D gene is possibly TRBD2 (7 bases). Germline CDR1 SQVTM, CDR2 ANQGSEA. There are 15 residues in the CDR3. The chain's CDR3 is CSVEDMGGRSGELCF. In DNA form, the CDR3 reads TGCAGCGTTGAAGATATGGGGGGCAGGAGCGGGGAGCTGTGTTTT.

The sample holds many counts of this clonotype. The chain employs TRBV20-1 and TRBJ1-2, with TRBD1 as a possible D gene (6 bases). This CDR3 contains 16 residues. Germline V gene lookup returns CDR1 DFQATT and CDR2 SNEGSKA (reference sequence). Trimming stripped 6 bases from V and 7 bases from J, with 27 bases between. The CDR3 region is CSAGSRGVAGDAGYTF. The CDR3 region has the DNA TGCAGTGCGGGGTCACGCGGGGTGGCAGGGGATGCTGGCTACACCTTC.

This chain uses TRBV18 with TRBJ1-6, with TRBD1 identical over 8 bases. V lost 3 bases, J lost 10 bases, and 14 bases stayed unmatched. Germline V gene lookup returns CDR1 KGHSH and CDR2 LQKENI. The CDR3 consists of 17 residues. The CDR3 sequence: CASSPRTGMGNLSPLHF. In DNA, the CDR3 is TGTGCCAGCTCACCTCGGACAGGGATGGGAAATTTGTCACCCCTCCACTTT.

V is TRBV29-1 and J is TRBJ2-7; D not certain. V was cut by 3 bases and J by 0 bases, with 9 bases left in between. The CDR3 has 13 residues. Germline CDR1 and CDR2: SQVTM and ANQGSEA. The DNA of the CDR3 is TGCAGCGTTGAGTCCCTTCCCTCCTACGAGCAGTACTTC. Protein sequence: CSVESLPSYEQYF.

This clonotype has at least ten counts. This chain's CDR3 is CASSEDRDRWYGYTF. In DNA form, the CDR3 reads TGTGCCAGCAGTGAAGATAGGGACAGGTGGTACGGCTACACCTTC. The V gene is TRBV6-1, the J gene TRBJ1-2, with 8 bases identical to TRBD1. This CDR3 has 15 amino acids. J lost 8 bases, V lost 1 base, and 9 bases had no gene match. CDR1 is MNHNS, CDR2 SASEGT, per germline.

This clonotype was seen ten or more times. The CDR3 spells CASSPSDRGQGQPQHF. CDR3 nucleotides: TGTGCCAGCAGTCCCTCGGACAGGGGGCAGGGTCAGCCCCAGCATTTT. This chain links TRBV12-3 or TRBV12-4 with TRBJ1-5; 11 bases match TRBD1. The junction had 9 bases not matched to a gene; V was cut back by 5 bases and J by 6 bases. The CDR3 has 16 residues.

This clonotype was observed at least ten times. V is TRBV12-5 and J is TRBJ1-2, with unresolved D. V lost 1 base, J lost 4 bases, and 13 bases lay in between. Germline assignment: CDR1 LGHNT and CDR2 FRNRAP. The CDR3 sequence is 15 residues long. The CDR3 is CASGLAPLRTYGYTF. CDR3 in DNA: TGTGCTAGTGGTTTGGCACCCTTAAGGACCTATGGCTACACCTTC.